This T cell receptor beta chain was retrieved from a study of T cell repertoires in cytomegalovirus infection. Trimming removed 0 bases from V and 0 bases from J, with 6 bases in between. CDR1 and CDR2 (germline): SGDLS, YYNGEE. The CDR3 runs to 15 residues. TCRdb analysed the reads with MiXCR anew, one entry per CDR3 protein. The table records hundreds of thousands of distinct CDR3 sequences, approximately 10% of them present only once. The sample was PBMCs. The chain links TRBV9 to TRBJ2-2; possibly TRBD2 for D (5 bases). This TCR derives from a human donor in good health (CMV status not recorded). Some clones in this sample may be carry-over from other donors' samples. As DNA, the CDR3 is TGTGCCAGCAGCGTAGGAGGGACGAACACCGGGGAGCTGTTTTTT. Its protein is CASSVGGTNTGELFF. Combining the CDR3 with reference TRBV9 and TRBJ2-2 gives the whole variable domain DSGVTQTPKHLITATGQRVTLRCSPRSGDLSVYWYQQSLDQGLQFLIQYYNGEERAKGNILERFSAQQFPDLHSELNLSSLELGDSALYFCASSVGGTNTGELFFGEGSRLTVL.